Below are 26 T cell receptor beta chains sequenced from a single sample in a study of human T cells and chemical hapten exposure (dated by TCRdb to about 2021). Total RNA was extracted from unfractionated whole blood that had been collected in Tempus Blood RNA tubes. Preparation of the library involved 5' RACE. This sample was sequenced with an Illumina MiSeq. The public reads were run again by TCRdb, first through fastp at Q25 and then through MiXCR, and only productive beta chains were kept. Rows merge per CDR3 protein into single entries with the most common DNA and genes. This sample is represented by tens of thousands of distinct CDR3 sequences; more than 15% of them were singletons. The top ten clones comprise nearly 7% of the sample. The receptors originated from a female donor in good health.

The chain joins TRBV29-1 to TRBJ2-7; 8 nucleotides align to TRBD1. Germline V gene data show CDR1 as SQVTM and CDR2 as ANQGSEA. After removal of 1 base from V and 2 bases from J, the junction contained 7 bases not matched to a gene. CDR3 length: 15 residues. The CDR3 DNA sequence: TGCAGCGTTGAAGGTCGACAGGGGCACACCTACGAGCAGTACTTC. The encoded protein is CSVEGRQGHTYEQYF.

This rearrangement joins TRBV12-3 or TRBV12-4 to TRBJ2-7, with 10 bases identical to TRBD1. The CDR3 runs 15 residues. The V and J ends lost 5 bases and 1 base, in that order; junction bases with no gene match: 5. The CDR3 loop reads CASSDRDRGSYEQYF. The CDR3 region has the DNA TGTGCCAGCAGTGACCGGGACAGGGGTTCCTACGAGCAGTACTTC.

The rearrangement joins TRBV6-5 to TRBJ1-1; D is unclear. The CDR3 is 15 amino acids. The germline V gene has CDR1 MNHEY and CDR2 SVGAGI. V was trimmed by 2 bases and J by 6 bases, leaving 16 bases between them. CDR3 region: CASSYLRGGGAEAFF. The DNA of the CDR3 is TGTGCCAGCAGTTACCTTCGGGGAGGAGGCGCTGAAGCTTTCTTT.

The chain recombines TRBV6-2 or TRBV6-3 with TRBJ1-5; 10 nucleotides agree with TRBD1. The CDR3 is made up of 14 amino acids. V shed 5 bases and J 6 bases; nucleotides not matched to a gene: 4. The germline gives CDR1 MNHEY, CDR2 SVGEGT. As DNA, the CDR3 is TGTGCCAGCAGTGACCGGGACAGGGGTCAGCCCCAGCATTTT. Its protein is CASSDRDRGQPQHF.

This clonotype has a handful of counts. This chain joins TRBV30 and TRBJ2-3; 7 bases agree with TRBD2. The ends lost 3 bases at V and 1 base at J; junction bases unmatched: 10. Germline V gene data show CDR1 as GTSNPN and CDR2 as SVGIG (reference sequence). The length of the CDR3 is 16 residues. The DNA of the CDR3 is TGTGCCTGGAGAGTACGGCGGGGGTCGCGCACAGATACGCAGTATTTT. Translation gives CAWRVRRGSRTDTQYF.

The gene calls are TRBV7-2 and TRBJ1-4; no clear D gene. Trimming pared 1 base from V and 0 bases from J, leaving 6 bases between. The CDR3 length is 15 residues. Germline V gene sequence: CDR1 SGHTA, CDR2 FQGNSA. The CDR3 DNA reads as TGTGCCAGCAGCTTAGGGTCGTCAACTAATGAAAAACTGTTTTTT. Amino acid sequence: CASSLGSSTNEKLFF.

This rearrangement joins TRBV6-5 to TRBJ1-1; no definite D call. V was trimmed by 6 bases and J by 0 bases, leaving 11 bases between them. This CDR3 is built from 14 residues. Per the germline V gene, CDR1 is MNHEY and CDR2 is SVGAGI. The CDR3 reads CASRAGSMNTEAFF. As DNA, the CDR3 is TGTGCCAGCAGGGCCGGTTCCATGAACACTGAAGCTTTCTTT.

The chain links TRBV3-1 to TRBJ2-6; 9 positions agree with TRBD2. The V segment lost 1 base and the J segment 2 bases; nucleotides outside the gene matches: 3. The CDR3 length is 17 residues. Germline assignment: CDR1 LGHDT and CDR2 YNNKEL (reference sequence). CDR3 amino acids: CASSQGLAGTGANVLTF. CDR3 DNA: TGTGCCAGCAGCCAAGGTCTAGCGGGGACTGGGGCCAACGTCCTGACTTTC.

This clonotype was counted a few times. The rearrangement links TRBV7-2 to TRBJ2-4; a weak D match, TRBD2 (7 bases). Trimming removed 1 base at V and 6 bases at J, with 13 bases between. From germline, CDR1 is SGHTA and CDR2 FQGNSA. This CDR3 spans 15 amino acids. This CDR3 is CASSLGGGAGNIQYF. CDR3 coding DNA: TGTGCCAGCAGCTTAGGAGGGGGGGCGGGAAACATTCAGTACTTC. Based on the CDR3 plus reference TRBV7-2 and TRBJ2-4, the full variable domain is GAGVSQSPSNKVTEKGKDVELRCDPISGHTALYWYRQSLGQGLEFLIYFQGNSAPDKSGLPSDRFSAERTGGSVSTLTIQRTQQEDSAVYLCASSLGGGAGNIQYFGAGTRLSVL.

This rearrangement joins TRBV5-6 to TRBJ2-1; TRBD2 aligns across 8 bases. Germline V lookup: CDR1 SGHDT, CDR2 YYEEEE. This CDR3 spans 17 amino acids. The V and J ends lost 4 bases and 2 bases, in that order; junction bases with no gene match: 11. The CDR3 loop is CASSANWGSGTYNEQFF. In DNA form, the CDR3 reads TGTGCCAGCAGCGCCAATTGGGGTAGCGGGACCTACAATGAGCAGTTCTTC.

This clonotype turned up a few times. This rearrangement joins TRBV6-2 or TRBV6-3 to TRBJ2-1; 7 bases align to TRBD1. Germline lookup yields CDR1 MNHEY and CDR2 SVGEGT. This CDR3 is built from 16 residues. The V segment lost 7 bases and the J segment 3 bases; nucleotides outside the gene matches: 12. The CDR3 DNA sequence: TGTGCCAGCACTATTAATCTCGGGACAGTCTACAATGAGCAGTTCTTC. Its protein is CASTINLGTVYNEQFF.

This chain links TRBV4-3 with TRBJ2-3, with D perhaps assigned TRBD1 or TRBD2 (5 bases each). Germline values: CDR1 LGHNA, CDR2 YSLEER. The CDR3 loop spans 15 amino acids. V gave up 6 bases and J gave up 1 base, with 14 bases separating them. The CDR3 spells CASSLGASGTDTQYF. The CDR3 nucleotides read TGCGCCAGCAGTCTCGGGGCGAGTGGCACAGATACGCAGTATTTT.

This sequence joins TRBV2 and TRBJ2-3; D call uncertain. The germline V and J ends were trimmed by 3 bases and 2 bases, with 6 bases remaining between them. This CDR3 contains 13 residues. The germline gives CDR1 SNHLY, CDR2 FYNNEI. The CDR3 sequence is CASSDITTDTQYF. As DNA, the CDR3 is TGTGCCAGCAGTGATATAACCACAGATACGCAGTATTTT.

This chain uses TRBV6-1 with TRBJ2-3; perhaps TRBD1 as D (8 bases). From germline, CDR1 is MNHNS and CDR2 SASEGT. This CDR3 comprises 16 residues. Between the trimmed V and J ends, which lost 7 bases and 6 bases, there was a span of 23 bases. CDR3 region: CASNTLQGEGQDTQYF. In DNA form, the CDR3 reads TGTGCCAGCAATACCTTACAGGGGGAGGGCCAGGATACGCAGTATTTT.

In its sample, this clonotype was seen a few times. The chain uses TRBV20-1 and TRBJ1-5; TRBD1 matches 9 bases. Germline V lookup: CDR1 DFQATT, CDR2 SNEGSKA (reference sequence). The CDR3 covers 13 residues. J lost 5 bases, V lost 5 bases, and 4 bases had no gene match. CDR3 protein: CSARQGVDQPQHF. The CDR3, as DNA: TGCAGTGCTCGACAGGGGGTTGATCAGCCCCAGCATTTT.

This chain links TRBV6-5 with TRBJ2-1; the D gene is possibly TRBD1 (6 bases). There are 15 residues in the CDR3. The germline V gene has CDR1 MNHEY and CDR2 SVGAGI. Trimming took 2 bases from V and 10 from J, leaving 18 bases between them. The DNA for the CDR3 is TGTGCCAGCAGTTACGGGTTAGGTAATGGGGGCGAGCAGTTCTTC. Translation gives CASSYGLGNGGEQFF.

This sequence joins TRBV12-3 or TRBV12-4 and TRBJ1-2; 7 positions agree with TRBD1. With V trimmed by 7 bases and J by 10 bases, 9 bases remained unmatched. The CDR3 is 12 residues long. CDR3 residues: CASMPSTGTYTF. The CDR3 nucleotides read TGTGCCAGCATGCCATCGACAGGGACCTACACCTTC.

In this sample, this clonotype turned up a few times. V usage is TRBV18 and J usage is TRBJ2-1; tentatively, D is TRBD2 (5 bases). The germline CDR1 and CDR2 sequences are KGHSH and LQKENI. The CDR3 extends over 15 amino acids. The V end lost 2 bases, the J end lost 8 bases, and 16 bases lay between the germline ends. CDR3: CASSPSIAGGHEQFF. In nucleotides, the CDR3 is TGTGCCAGCTCACCAAGTATAGCAGGAGGTCATGAGCAGTTCTTC.

This clonotype was seen many times. The CDR3 coding sequence is TGTGCCAGCAGCTTCCGAGGACAGGGCAACTATGGCTACACCTTC. Residues: CASSFRGQGNYGYTF. This chain joins TRBV5-4 and TRBJ1-2; 8 bases are a match to TRBD1. The trim removed 2 bases at V and 2 bases at J, leaving 5 bases unmatched. Germline loops: CDR1 SGHNT, CDR2 YYREEE (reference sequence). This CDR3 is 15 amino acids long.

This clonotype has at least ten counts. The chain is built from TRBV27 and TRBJ2-5; unclear D gene. The V end lost 5 bases, the J end lost 7 bases, and 17 bases lay between the germline ends. Germline CDR1 MNHEY, CDR2 SMNVEV (reference sequence). The CDR3 has 14 amino acids. The CDR3 DNA follows: TGTGCCAGCAGTCCCTCGCCGGGTTATGGGACCCAGTACTTC. Protein: CASSPSPGYGTQYF.

This clonotype was seen a few times. The CDR3 is CSARANRFSNQPQHF. CDR3 DNA sequence: TGCAGTGCTAGAGCCAATAGATTTAGCAATCAGCCCCAGCATTTT. The rearrangement joins TRBV20-1 to TRBJ1-5; D gene ambiguous. Trimming stripped 1 base from V and 0 bases from J, with 10 bases between. CDR3 length: 15 amino acids. The germline CDR1 and CDR2 sequences are DFQATT and SNEGSKA (reference sequence).

The chain recombines TRBV18 with TRBJ1-3; D gene unclear. Germline CDR1 KGHSH, CDR2 LQKENI. The V and J ends lost 5 bases and 0 bases respectively, with 14 bases between them. This CDR3 contains 16 residues. CDR3 sequence: CASSDREDYSGNTIYF. The DNA of the CDR3 is TGTGCCAGCTCAGACCGTGAGGACTACTCTGGAAACACCATATATTTT. Complete variable domain (other parts from reference TRBV18 and TRBJ1-3): NAGVMQNPRHLVRRRGQEARLRCSPMKGHSHVYWYRQLPEEGLKFMVYLQKENIIDESGMPKERFSAEFPKEGPSILRIQQVVRGDSAAYFCASSDREDYSGNTIYFGEGSWLTVV.

This rearrangement joins TRBV19 to TRBJ2-3, with 10 positions matching TRBD2. This CDR3 is built from 14 residues. Trimming at V came to 6 bases and at J to 6 bases, leaving 6 bases not matched to a gene. Looked up from germline, CDR1 is LNHDA and CDR2 is SQIVND (reference sequence). CDR3 DNA: TGTGCCAGTAGAGAAGCGGGGGGGCGTGATACGCAGTATTTT. It specifies CASREAGGRDTQYF.

This clonotype occurred a few times. The V gene is TRBV5-8, the J gene TRBJ2-7; 7 nucleotides line up with TRBD1. The germline gives CDR1 SGHTS, CDR2 YDEGEE. The CDR3 runs to 16 residues. The V gene end was trimmed by 0 bases and the J gene end by 6 bases; junction bases not matched to a gene: 12. CDR3 nucleotide sequence: TGTGCCAGCAGCTTGGAGGGGGCTGGGCCTTGGGGCGAGCAGTACTTC. Protein: CASSLEGAGPWGEQYF.

J is TRBJ1-2 and V is TRBV6-1; D not resolved. In germline, CDR1 is MNHNS, CDR2 SASEGT. CDR3 length: 16 amino acids. Trimming cost V 6 bases and J 5 bases, with 22 bases left between them. In DNA form, the CDR3 reads TGTGCCAGCAGGGTTTCGTCTTCGGCAGGACCTTATGGCTACACCTTC. As protein: CASRVSSSAGPYGYTF.

This clonotype has just a few counts. The chain employs TRBV5-1 and TRBJ1-5, with 7 bases matching TRBD1. The CDR3 spans 16 residues. The trim removed 0 bases at V and 6 bases at J, leaving 9 bases unmatched. From germline, CDR1 is SGHRS and CDR2 YFSETQ. The CDR3 DNA is TGCGCCAGCAGCTTGGGGATGACAGGGACGGGTCAGCCCCAGCATTTT. Amino acids: CASSLGMTGTGQPQHF.